This entry lists 27 T cell receptor beta chains sequenced from one sample in a study of human T cells and chemical hapten exposure. Time point of the sample: healthy volunteer bleed at 6 weeks. RNA extraction used unfractionated whole blood as the source of total RNA. Each CDR3 protein is one row after TCRdb ran MiXCR on the RACE reads. The sample has tens of thousands of distinct CDR3 sequences; about 3.7% are singletons. The sequencing input was whole blood. The receptors here all came from a human donor in good health. Some clones in this sample may be carry-over from other donors' samples.

There are a few counts of this clonotype. V gene TRBV6-1 combines with J gene TRBJ1-1; the D is unclear. The CDR3 has 14 amino acids. The V gene's germline CDR1 is MNHNS and CDR2 SASEGT. The V gene lost 7 bases and the J gene lost 4 bases, with 16 bases spanning the gap. The CDR3 nucleotides read TGTGCCAGCACCTTAAATCGGGATGGCACTGAAGCTTTCTTT. As protein: CASTLNRDGTEAFF.

At least ten counts were recorded for this clonotype. The rearrangement links TRBV12-3 or TRBV12-4 to TRBJ2-3; TRBD2 might be the D (6 bases). Deletions cut 6 bases from V and 5 bases from J, with 24 bases between. The CDR3 has 17 residues. The CDR3 spells CASSPKGGLARGDTQYF. The CDR3 nucleotides are TGTGCCAGCAGCCCCAAGGGAGGTCTAGCGAGAGGAGATACGCAGTATTTT.

This rearrangement joins TRBV13 to TRBJ1-1; D gene ambiguous. V lost 5 bases, J lost 0 bases, and 4 bases lay in between. Germline V gene sequence: CDR1 PRHDT, CDR2 FYEKMQ (reference sequence). The CDR3 consists of 12 residues. The CDR3 bases are TGTGCCAGCAGCCCTATGAACACTGAAGCTTTCTTT. Its protein product is CASSPMNTEAFF.

There are a few counts of this clonotype. This chain connects TRBV19 to TRBJ2-7; the D gene is possibly TRBD1 (5 bases). The germline gives CDR1 LNHDA, CDR2 SQIVND (reference sequence). The germline V and J ends were trimmed by 5 bases and 0 bases, with 17 bases remaining between them. The CDR3 loop spans 16 amino acids. The CDR3 is CASSGIRGPSSYEQYF. CDR3 sequence (DNA): TGTGCCAGTAGTGGGATAAGGGGCCCGAGCTCCTACGAGCAGTACTTC.

This clonotype was observed many times. The chain joins TRBV6-2 or TRBV6-3 to TRBJ2-7; no reliable D call. The CDR3 spans 15 residues. Germline-derived CDR1 and CDR2 are MNHEY and SVGEGT. The ends were cut back, 2 bases at V and 0 bases at J, with 11 bases in the middle. The CDR3 spells CASSYLALVSYEQYF. In nucleotides, the CDR3 is TGTGCCAGCAGTTACCTGGCATTGGTCTCCTACGAGCAGTACTTC.

This clonotype was observed many times. This chain uses TRBV6-5 with TRBJ2-3; 11 bases line up with TRBD2. Germline lookup yields CDR1 MNHEY and CDR2 SVGAGI. The CDR3 spans 18 residues. The V and J ends lost 0 bases and 1 base, in that order; junction bases with no gene match: 6. This chain's CDR3 is CASSYSFFSGRGTDTQYF. CDR3 in DNA: TGTGCCAGCAGTTACTCCTTTTTTAGCGGGAGGGGCACAGATACGCAGTATTTT.

The sample holds many counts of this clonotype. J is TRBJ1-3 and V is TRBV29-1, with D perhaps TRBD1 (6 bases). Germline CDR1 is SQVTM and CDR2 is ANQGSEA. The V end lost 7 bases, the J end lost 0 bases, and 10 bases lay between the germline ends. The CDR3 consists of 13 residues. The chain's CDR3 is CSALTGSGNTIYF. CDR3 in DNA: TGCAGCGCTCTGACAGGCTCTGGAAACACCATATATTTT.

This clonotype was recorded at least ten times. The chain recombines TRBV20-1 with TRBJ2-2; possibly TRBD1 for D (6 bases). Germline lookup yields CDR1 DFQATT and CDR2 SNEGSKA (reference sequence). This CDR3 comprises 15 residues. Trimming shortened V by 0 bases and J by 4 bases, and 12 bases separated the two germline ends. CDR3 nucleotides: TGCAGTGCTAGAGATTCAGGCAGGGGCACCGGGGAGCTGTTTTTT. This sequence encodes CSARDSGRGTGELFF.

The chain is built from TRBV12-5 and TRBJ2-3; weak D call: TRBD2 (5 bases). Trimming cost V 4 bases and J 10 bases, with 18 bases left between them. CDR1 and CDR2 (germline): LGHNT, FRNRAP. The CDR3 consists of 14 residues. The CDR3 loop is CASGSDLRSEAQYF. As DNA, the CDR3 is TGTGCTAGTGGTTCAGACTTACGGTCGGAGGCGCAGTATTTT.

This clonotype has a count of ten or more. This rearrangement joins TRBV27 to TRBJ2-3; tentatively, D is TRBD1 (6 bases). The CDR3 has 14 residues. Trimming pared 3 bases from V and 5 bases from J, leaving 12 bases between. Germline V gene data show CDR1 as MNHEY and CDR2 as SMNVEV (reference sequence). The CDR3 loop is CASSFLGGKDTQYF. CDR3 in DNA: TGTGCCAGCAGTTTTCTTGGGGGCAAAGATACGCAGTATTTT.

This clonotype has ten or more counts. V is TRBV5-6 and J is TRBJ2-7, with D maybe TRBD2 (5 bases). Between the trimmed V and J ends, which lost 0 bases and 2 bases, there was a span of 9 bases. The CDR3 spans 14 residues. Germline CDR1 SGHDT, CDR2 YYEEEE. The CDR3 region is CASSLAGKAYEQYF. CDR3 nucleotide sequence: TGTGCCAGCAGCTTGGCCGGGAAGGCCTACGAGCAGTACTTC.

Ten or more counts support this clonotype. V is TRBV29-1 and J is TRBJ2-2; 8 nucleotides line up with TRBD1. The CDR3 covers 13 residues. The V segment lost 6 bases and the J segment 4 bases; nucleotides outside the gene matches: 4. Germline CDR1 reads SQVTM; CDR2 reads ANQGSEA. CDR3 coding DNA: TGCAGCGTGCGACAGGGGAGCACCGGGGAGCTGTTTTTT. It yields the protein CSVRQGSTGELFF.

This clonotype appeared many times. This chain joins TRBV27 and TRBJ1-5; 11 nucleotides agree with TRBD1. Per germline, CDR1 MNHEY and CDR2 SMNVEV (reference sequence). CDR3 size: 14 residues. With V trimmed by 7 bases and J by 3 bases, 2 bases remained unmatched. The CDR3 DNA sequence: TGTGCCAGCACGGGACAGGGGGTCAATCAGCCCCAGCATTTT. Its protein is CASTGQGVNQPQHF.

This clonotype was picked up many times. V gene TRBV21-1 combines with J gene TRBJ2-3. TRBV21-1 is deemed a pseudogene. The CDR3 spans 15 residues. The CDR3 is CASSKRYRFTDTQYF. The CDR3 DNA reads as TGTGCCAGCAGCAAACGGTACAGATTCACAGATACGCAGTATTTT.

This clonotype was counted a few times. V usage is TRBV4-1 and J usage is TRBJ2-7; no definite D call. The V and J ends lost 4 bases and 3 bases respectively, with 19 bases between them. The CDR3 has 16 amino acids. CDR1 is MGHRA, CDR2 YSYEKL, per germline. The CDR3 DNA follows: TGCGCCAGCAGCCCCCCTGGCGGCCGAGTAGACTACGAGCAGTACTTC. It translates to CASSPPGGRVDYEQYF.

The table lists this clonotype with many counts. J is TRBJ2-3 and V is TRBV5-4; the D gene is possibly TRBD2 (6 bases). This CDR3 has 15 amino acids. The germline V gene has CDR1 SGHNT and CDR2 YYREEE (reference sequence). V lost 9 bases, J lost 0 bases, and 17 bases lay in between. The DNA of the CDR3 is TGTGCCACCCACGGGGGTGGGGTTAGCACAGATACGCAGTATTTT. Residues: CATHGGGVSTDTQYF.

This clonotype was picked up one time. This may be a read error, as it is one base from a much larger clone. The chain has TRBV2 and TRBJ1-5; tentative D call: TRBD1 (5 bases). V was cut by 8 bases and J by 11 bases, with 16 bases left in between. The CDR3 has 12 amino acids. Per the germline V gene, CDR1 is SNHLY and CDR2 is FYNNEI. This CDR3 is CASSGTAESQHF. CDR3 in DNA: TGTGCCAGCTCCGGGACGGCTGAATCCCAGCATTTT. Full variable domain (rest looked up from reference TRBV2 and TRBJ1-5): EPEVTQTPSHQVTQMGQEVILRCVPISNHLYFYWYRQILGQKVEFLVSFYNNEISEKSEIFDDQFSVERPDGSNFTLKIRSTKLEDSAMYFCASSGTAESQHFGDGTRLSIL.

V gene TRBV18 combines with J gene TRBJ2-5; D ambiguous. Trimming stripped 3 bases from V and 1 base from J, with 6 bases between. The CDR3 has 13 residues. Germline V lookup: CDR1 KGHSH, CDR2 LQKENI. The chain's CDR3 is CASSPALQETQYF. The CDR3 bases are TGTGCCAGCTCACCGGCCCTCCAAGAGACCCAGTACTTC.

In its sample, this clonotype was seen many times. V is TRBV2 and J is TRBJ2-7, with D unresolved. CDR3 length: 13 amino acids. In germline, CDR1 is SNHLY, CDR2 FYNNEI. Trimming pared 6 bases from V and 2 bases from J, leaving 11 bases between. CDR3 nucleotide sequence: TGTGCCAGCAGGGCGGACCCGACCTACGAGCAGTACTTC. This codes for CASRADPTYEQYF.

This clonotype came up many times. V gene TRBV15 combines with J gene TRBJ2-5, with D hard to call. Germline assignment: CDR1 LNHNV and CDR2 YYDKDF (reference sequence). This CDR3 is built from 15 residues. Trimming cost V 0 bases and J 4 bases, with 12 bases left between them. The CDR3: CATSRDSDPRETQYF. The CDR3 bases are TGTGCCACCAGCAGAGATTCGGACCCAAGAGAGACCCAGTACTTC.

Ten or more counts support this clonotype. The chain couples TRBV3-1 to TRBJ2-7, with D perhaps TRBD1 or TRBD2 (5 bases each). CDR3 length: 16 amino acids. V was shortened by 4 bases and J by 5 bases, with 21 bases between the two germline ends. Germline lookup yields CDR1 LGHDT and CDR2 YNNKEL (reference sequence). CDR3 amino acids: CASSRAGTRIRHEQYF. Written as DNA, the CDR3 is TGTGCCAGCAGCCGAGCCGGGACCCGCATCAGGCACGAGCAGTACTTC.

This clonotype was seen repeatedly, ten times or more. The chain combines TRBV5-1 with TRBJ1-1; D is possibly TRBD1 (5 bases). Trimming pared 0 bases from V and 3 bases from J, leaving 9 bases between. The V gene's germline CDR1 is SGHRS and CDR2 YFSETQ. The CDR3 extends over 14 amino acids. This CDR3 reads CASSLAWGYTEAFF. CDR3 DNA sequence: TGCGCCAGCAGCTTGGCGTGGGGCTACACTGAAGCTTTCTTT.

In its sample, this clonotype was seen many times. This chain's CDR3 is CASSLAVGGNQPQHF. CDR3 DNA sequence: TGTGCCAGCAGTTTAGCAGTAGGAGGCAATCAGCCCCAGCATTTT. The chain employs TRBV12-3 or TRBV12-4 and TRBJ1-5; the D is unclear. Deletions cut 0 bases from V and 2 bases from J, with 8 bases between. The CDR3 extends over 15 amino acids.

This clonotype occurred a few times. This chain joins TRBV15 and TRBJ1-5, with TRBD1 matching over 11 bases. The germline CDR1 and CDR2 sequences are LNHNV and YYDKDF (reference sequence). The junction had 7 bases not matched to a gene; V was cut back by 3 bases and J by 6 bases. The CDR3 has 16 amino acids. This CDR3 is CATSSIGQGAGQPQHF. In DNA form, the CDR3 reads TGTGCCACCAGCAGTATCGGACAGGGGGCAGGTCAGCCCCAGCATTTT.

The table lists this clonotype with many counts. The chain combines TRBV9 with TRBJ1-1, with unresolved D. Between the trimmed V and J ends, which lost 0 bases and 1 base, there was a span of 4 bases. Looked up from germline, CDR1 is SGDLS and CDR2 is YYNGEE. CDR3 length equals 13 residues. The CDR3 loop is CASSVAGNTEAFF. The DNA of the CDR3 is TGTGCCAGCAGCGTAGCAGGGAACACTGAAGCTTTCTTT.

This clonotype was detected ten times or more. This sequence joins TRBV28 and TRBJ2-1, with D perhaps TRBD1 or TRBD2 (5 bases each). The CDR3 length is 16 residues. V was shortened by 7 bases and J by 4 bases, with 20 bases between the two germline ends. Germline V lookup: CDR1 MDHEN, CDR2 SYDVKM. The CDR3 spells CASTEPGTRRYNEQFF. The DNA of the CDR3 is TGTGCCAGCACCGAGCCCGGGACCCGGAGATACAATGAGCAGTTCTTC.

V is TRBV7-6 and J is TRBJ1-1, with D possibly TRBD1 on 6 matching bases. Trimming took off 3 bases at V and 5 bases at J, with 13 bases between the two ends. This CDR3 region has 14 residues. Germline loops: CDR1 SGHVS, CDR2 FNYEAQ. In nucleotides, the CDR3 is TGTGCCAGCAGCTTTAGAGGGGGGTGGACTGAAGCTTTCTTT. Protein: CASSFRGGWTEAFF.